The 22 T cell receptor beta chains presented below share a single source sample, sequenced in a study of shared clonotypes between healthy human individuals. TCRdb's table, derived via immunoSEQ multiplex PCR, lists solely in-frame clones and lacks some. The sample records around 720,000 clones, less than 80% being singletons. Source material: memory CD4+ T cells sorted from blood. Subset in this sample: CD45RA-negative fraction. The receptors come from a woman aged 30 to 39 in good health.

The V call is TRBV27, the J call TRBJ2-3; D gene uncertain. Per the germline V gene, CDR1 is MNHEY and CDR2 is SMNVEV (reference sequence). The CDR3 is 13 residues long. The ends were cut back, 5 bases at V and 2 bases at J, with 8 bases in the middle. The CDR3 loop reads CASSPYNTDTQYF. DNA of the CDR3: TGTGCCAGCAGTCCATATAACACAGATACGCAGTATTTT.

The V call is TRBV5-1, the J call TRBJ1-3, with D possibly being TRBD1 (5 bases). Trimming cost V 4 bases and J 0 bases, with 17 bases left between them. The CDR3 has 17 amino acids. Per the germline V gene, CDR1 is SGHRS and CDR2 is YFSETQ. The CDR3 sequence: CASSPLTGSSSGNTIYF. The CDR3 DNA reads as TGCGCCAGCAGCCCCCTCACAGGCTCCAGCTCTGGAAACACCATATATTTT.

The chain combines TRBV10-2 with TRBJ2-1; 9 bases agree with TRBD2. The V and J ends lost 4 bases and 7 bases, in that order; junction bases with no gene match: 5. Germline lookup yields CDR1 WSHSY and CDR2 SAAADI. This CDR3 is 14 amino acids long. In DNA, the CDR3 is TGCGCCAGCAGTGTTAGCGGGAGTGGTAATGAGCAGTTCTTC. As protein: CASSVSGSGNEQFF.

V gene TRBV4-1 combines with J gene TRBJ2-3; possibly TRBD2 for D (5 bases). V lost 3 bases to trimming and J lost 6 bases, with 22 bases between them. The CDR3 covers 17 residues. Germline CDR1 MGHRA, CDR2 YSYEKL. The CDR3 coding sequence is TGCGCCAGCAGCCAGTCCTCCCCCGTGGCTAGAGGGGATACGCAGTATTTT. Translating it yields CASSQSSPVARGDTQYF.

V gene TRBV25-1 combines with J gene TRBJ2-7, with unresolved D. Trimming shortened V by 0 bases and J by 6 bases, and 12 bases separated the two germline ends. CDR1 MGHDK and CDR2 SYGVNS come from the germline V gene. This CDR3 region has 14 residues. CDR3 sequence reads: CASSEYDQSAEQYF. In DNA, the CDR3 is TGTGCCAGCAGTGAATACGACCAAAGTGCCGAGCAGTACTTC.

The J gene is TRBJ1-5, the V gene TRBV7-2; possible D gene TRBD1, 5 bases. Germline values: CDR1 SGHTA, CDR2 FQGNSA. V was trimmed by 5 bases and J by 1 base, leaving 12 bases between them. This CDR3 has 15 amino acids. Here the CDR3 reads CASSPFGDSNQPQHF. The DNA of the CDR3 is TGTGCCAGCAGCCCGTTCGGGGACAGCAATCAGCCCCAGCATTTT.

The CDR3 bases are TGTGCCAGCAGTAGGGGGGAAAGAATGAACACTGAAGCTTTCTTT. Translating it yields CASSRGERMNTEAFF. The chain links TRBV6-5 to TRBJ1-1, with a weak D call TRBD1 (6 bases). CDR3 length equals 15 residues. V was trimmed by 5 bases and J by 0 bases, leaving 13 bases between them. Germline values: CDR1 MNHEY, CDR2 SVGAGI.

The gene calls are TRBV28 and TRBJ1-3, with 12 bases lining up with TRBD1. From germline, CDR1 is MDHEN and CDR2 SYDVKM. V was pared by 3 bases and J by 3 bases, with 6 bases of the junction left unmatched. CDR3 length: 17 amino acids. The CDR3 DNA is TGTGCCAGCAGTTTGTCCGGGACAGGGGGCCATGGAAACACCATATATTTT. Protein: CASSLSGTGGHGNTIYF.

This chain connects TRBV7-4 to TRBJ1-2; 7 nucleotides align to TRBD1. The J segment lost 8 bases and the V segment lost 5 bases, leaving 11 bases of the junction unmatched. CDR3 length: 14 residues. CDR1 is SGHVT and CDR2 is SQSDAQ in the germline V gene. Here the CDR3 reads CASSTGQAFGGYTF. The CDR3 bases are TGTGCCAGCAGCACCGGACAGGCCTTTGGGGGCTACACCTTC. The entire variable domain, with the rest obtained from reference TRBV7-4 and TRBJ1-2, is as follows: GAGVSQSPRYKVAKRGRDVALRCDSISGHVTLYWYRQTLGQGSEVLTYSQSDAQRDKSGRPSGRFSAERPERSVSTLKIQRTEQGDSAVYLCASSTGQAFGGYTFGSGTRLTVV.

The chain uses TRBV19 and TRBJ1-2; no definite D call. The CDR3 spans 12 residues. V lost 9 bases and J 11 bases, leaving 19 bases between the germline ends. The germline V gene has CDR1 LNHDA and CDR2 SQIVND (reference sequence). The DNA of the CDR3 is TGTGCCAGCACCGCTTTGGGCAGTAGGTACACCTTC. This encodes CASTALGSRYTF.

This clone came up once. In DNA form, the CDR3 reads TGTGCCAGCAGCTTAGAACAGGAGTATGGCTACACCTTC. This sequence encodes CASSLEQEYGYTF. This chain uses TRBV7-6 with TRBJ1-2; TRBD1 is a possible D gene (5 bases). The germline gives CDR1 SGHVS, CDR2 FNYEAQ. The length of the CDR3 is 13 residues. Deletions cut 1 base from V and 5 bases from J, with 8 bases between. Full variable domain (remainder filled in from reference TRBV7-6 and TRBJ1-2): GAGVSQSPRYKVTKRGQDVALRCDPISGHVSLYWYRQALGQGPEFLTYFNYEAQQDKSGLPNDRFSAERPEGSISTLTIQRTEQRDSAMYRCASSLEQEYGYTFGSGTRLTVV.

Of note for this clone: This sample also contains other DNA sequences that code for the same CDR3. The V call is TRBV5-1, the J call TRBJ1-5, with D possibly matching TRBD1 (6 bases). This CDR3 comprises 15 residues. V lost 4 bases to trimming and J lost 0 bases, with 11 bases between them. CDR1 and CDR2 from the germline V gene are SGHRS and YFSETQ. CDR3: CASSLGTSSNQPQHF. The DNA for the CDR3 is TGCGCCAGCAGCCTGGGGACATCTAGCAATCAGCCCCAGCATTTT.

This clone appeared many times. Here the CDR3 DNA reads TGTGCCAGCAGCTTGCGGTCTAGCGGGGTGCAGTACTTC. Translating gives CASSLRSSGVQYF. V gene TRBV5-8 combines with J gene TRBJ2-7; TRBD2 agrees at 9 bases. The V gene end was trimmed by 1 base and the J gene end by 9 bases; junction bases not matched to a gene: 5. Germline V gene sequence: CDR1 SGHTS, CDR2 YDEGEE. The CDR3 consists of 13 residues.

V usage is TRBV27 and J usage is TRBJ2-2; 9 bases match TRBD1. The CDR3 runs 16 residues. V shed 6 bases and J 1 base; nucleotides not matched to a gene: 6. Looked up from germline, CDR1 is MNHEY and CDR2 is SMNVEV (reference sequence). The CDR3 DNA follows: TGTGCCAGCAGACTACCGGGACAGGGGAACACCGGGGAGCTGTTTTTT. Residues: CASRLPGQGNTGELFF.

CDR3 sequence: CASSSGQGANNEQFF. CDR3 DNA sequence: TGTGCCAGCAGCTCCGGACAGGGCGCAAACAATGAGCAGTTCTTC. The genes are TRBV11-3 and TRBJ2-1, with TRBD1 matching 8 bases. Germline V lookup: CDR1 SGHNT, CDR2 YENEEA. The trim removed 4 bases at V and 5 bases at J, leaving 7 bases unmatched. This CDR3 contains 15 residues.

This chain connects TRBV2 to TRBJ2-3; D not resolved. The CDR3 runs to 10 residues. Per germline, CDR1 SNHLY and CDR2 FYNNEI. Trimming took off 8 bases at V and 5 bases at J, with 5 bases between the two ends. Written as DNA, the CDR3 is TGTGCCAGCCAGTTAGATACGCAGTATTTT. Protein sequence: CASQLDTQYF.

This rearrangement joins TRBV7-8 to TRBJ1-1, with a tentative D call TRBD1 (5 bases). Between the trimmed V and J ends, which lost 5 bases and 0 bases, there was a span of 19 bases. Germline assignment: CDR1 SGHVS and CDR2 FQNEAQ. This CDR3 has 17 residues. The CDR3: CASSPRWGTGMNTEAFF. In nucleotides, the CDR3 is TGTGCCAGCAGCCCCCGGTGGGGGACGGGTATGAACACTGAAGCTTTCTTT. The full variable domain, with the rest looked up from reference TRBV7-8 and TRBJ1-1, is GAGVSQSPRYKVAKRGQDVALRCDPISGHVSLFWYQQALGQGPEFLTYFQNEAQLDKSGLPSDRFFAERPEGSVSTLKIQRTQQEDSAVYLCASSPRWGTGMNTEAFFGQGTRLTVV.

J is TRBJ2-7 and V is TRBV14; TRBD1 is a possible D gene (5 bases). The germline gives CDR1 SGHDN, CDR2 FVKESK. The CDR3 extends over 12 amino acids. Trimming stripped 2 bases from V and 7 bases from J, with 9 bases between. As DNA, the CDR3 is TGTGCCAGCAGCCAAAGGGGTCGTGAGCAGTACTTC. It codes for CASSQRGREQYF.

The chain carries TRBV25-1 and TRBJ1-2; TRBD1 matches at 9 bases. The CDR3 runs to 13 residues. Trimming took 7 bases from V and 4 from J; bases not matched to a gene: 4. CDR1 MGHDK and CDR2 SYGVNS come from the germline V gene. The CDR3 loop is CASMKGQGYGYTF. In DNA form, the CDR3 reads TGTGCCAGCATGAAGGGACAGGGCTATGGCTACACCTTC.

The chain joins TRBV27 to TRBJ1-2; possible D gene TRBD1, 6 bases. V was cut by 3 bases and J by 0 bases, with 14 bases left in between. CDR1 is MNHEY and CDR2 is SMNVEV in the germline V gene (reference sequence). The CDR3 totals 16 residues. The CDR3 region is CASSLGGAEANYGYTF. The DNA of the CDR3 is TGTGCCAGCAGTTTGGGGGGGGCTGAAGCTAACTATGGCTACACCTTC.

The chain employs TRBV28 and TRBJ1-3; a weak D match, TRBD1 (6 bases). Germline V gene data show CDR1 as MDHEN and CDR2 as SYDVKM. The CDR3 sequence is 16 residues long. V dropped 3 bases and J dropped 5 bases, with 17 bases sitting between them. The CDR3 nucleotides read TGTGCCAGCAGTTTCCTCTCTCCCGGGACAAGAAACACCATATATTTT. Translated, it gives CASSFLSPGTRNTIYF.

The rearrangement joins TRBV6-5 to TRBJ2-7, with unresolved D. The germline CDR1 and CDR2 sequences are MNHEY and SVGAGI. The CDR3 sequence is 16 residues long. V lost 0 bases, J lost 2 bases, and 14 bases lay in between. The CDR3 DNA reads TGTGCCAGCAGTTACTCTTCAGCAGAACCAACCTACGAGCAGTACTTC. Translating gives CASSYSSAEPTYEQYF.